The 2 T cell receptor beta chains given below trace back to one sample, sequenced in a study of CD8 T cells in Susac syndrome. After extraction with the RNeasy kit, about 0.45 to 1 ug of the RNA was reverse transcribed using random hexamers. Via MiXCR, TCRdb re-called the immunoSEQ multiplex PCR reads, giving one row per CDR3 protein. The table has tens of thousands of distinct CDR3 sequences, approximately 96% seen once; the top ten hold 0.55% to 0.8%. Sequenced input: CD8+ T cells from PBMCs. These receptors were obtained from a human donor with Susac syndrome.

The CDR3 here is CASRQGLQETQYF. The CDR3 DNA reads TGCGCCAGCCGACAGGGGCTCCAAGAGACCCAGTACTTC. The V gene is TRBV5-1, the J gene TRBJ2-5; TRBD1 matches at 8 bases. The CDR3 length is 13 residues. Germline V gene lookup returns CDR1 SGHRS and CDR2 YFSETQ. With V trimmed by 7 bases and J by 1 base, 3 bases remained unmatched.

This clonotype appeared once. The rearrangement uses TRBV27 and TRBJ2-3, with unresolved D. V was cut by 7 bases and J by 2 bases, with 10 bases left in between. The CDR3 runs 13 residues. The germline V gene has CDR1 MNHEY and CDR2 SMNVEV (reference sequence). This CDR3 reads CASTGPITDTQYF. The CDR3 nucleotides read TGTGCCAGCACCGGACCGATCACAGATACGCAGTATTTT.